This entry concerns a single T cell receptor (beta chain). Germline CDR1 reads SGHTA; CDR2 reads FQGNSA. CDR3 length: 17 residues. Trimming cost V 4 bases and J 3 bases; bases outside gene matches: 7. These data come from a study of cytomegalovirus exposure and HLA in healthy donors. The donors were healthy bone marrow donors. Both 60 Vbeta primers and 13 Jbeta primers went into the PCR. The protocol was immunoSEQ multiplex PCR, while the TCRdb copy is restricted to in-frame clones and leaves out a portion. Here the sample spans over 65,000 clones, approximately 75% being singletons. The chain couples TRBV7-2 to TRBJ2-2; 11 bases match TRBD2. The source material was PBMCs. This clonotype was sampled from a woman in her thirties or forties in good health and CMV-seronegative. The CDR3 nucleotides are TGTGCCAGCAGCTACCCGACTAGCGGGGACGACACCGGGGAGCTGTTTTTT. Protein: CASSYPTSGDDTGELFF.